A selection of T cell receptor beta chains follows, all from one sample in a study of shared clonotypes between healthy human individuals. TCRdb's table, derived via immunoSEQ multiplex PCR, lists solely in-frame clones and lacks some. The sample holds around 2,000,000 clones, 93% seen once. The sample was naive CD8+ T cells from PBMCs. Every receptor here comes from a man younger than 35 in good health. Some clones in this sample may be carry-over from other donors' samples. The CDR3 runs from the conserved cysteine through the conserved F or W. The D gene is left open where the match is weak. A clone size is listed for some rows: how often the clone was seen (once, few, many), or a class if it is expanded.

-,TRBJ1-2,TRBV7-9,-,CASSPPGTLYGYTF,TGTGCCAGCAGCCCTCCCGGCACCCTCTATGGCTACACCTTC
-,TRBJ2-5,TRBV28,-,CASNSRTASMKTQYF,TGTGCCAGCAATTCCCGGACAGCCAGTATGAAGACCCAGTACTTC
TRBD1,TRBJ1-4,TRBV2,-,CASGTEFEEKLFF,TGTGCCAGCGGGACAGAGTTTGAGGAAAAACTGTTTTTT
-,TRBJ2-5,TRBV5-1,-,CASSLVERGIVGETQYF,TGCGCCAGCAGCTTGGTAGAAAGGGGAATTGTTGGAGAGACCCAGTACTTC
TRBD1,TRBJ1-4,TRBV11-2,few,CASSLGITGAFGKLFF,TGTGCCAGCAGCTTAGGAATCACAGGGGCCTTCGGAAAACTGTTTTTT
-,TRBJ2-7,TRBV7-6,-,CASSLDPTWGEQYF,TGTGCCAGCAGCTTAGACCCGACGTGGGGCGAGCAGTACTTC
-,TRBJ1-3,TRBV28,-,CASSLLPRSGNTIYF,TGTGCCAGCAGTTTATTACCACGTTCTGGAAACACCATATATTTT
TRBD2,TRBJ2-1,TRBV29-1,-,CSVAPAGTSGSTNEQFF,TGCAGCGTCGCCCCGGCTGGGACTAGCGGGAGTACCAATGAGCAGTTCTTC
TRBD1,TRBJ2-3,TRBV7-9,-,CASSSGPRDRGDGTDTQYF,TGTGCCAGCAGCTCCGGACCCCGGGACAGGGGCGATGGCACAGATACGCAGTATTTT
TRBD1,TRBJ2-7,TRBV28,-,CASSFRTGSEQYF,TGTGCCAGCAGTTTCAGGACAGGGAGCGAGCAGTACTTC
TRBD1,TRBJ2-7,TRBV7-6,-,CASSARGGFTYEQYF,TGTGCCAGCAGCGCGCGAGGGGGCTTCACCTACGAGCAGTACTTC
-,TRBJ1-1,TRBV11-2,few,CASSLAANEAFF,TGTGCCAGCAGCTTAGCCGCCAATGAAGCTTTCTTT
TRBD2,TRBJ2-7,TRBV10-2,-,CASSEGTSASYEQYF,TGCGCCAGCAGTGAAGGGACTAGCGCCTCCTACGAGCAGTACTTC
TRBD2,TRBJ2-3,TRBV10-1,-,CASSESSGGETDTQYF,TGCGCCAGCAGTGAGTCGAGTGGGGGGGAGACAGATACGCAGTATTTT
-,TRBJ2-7,TRBV7-9,-,CASSQSAREQYF,TGTGCCAGCAGCCAATCGGCGAGAGAGCAGTACTTC
-,TRBJ2-7,TRBV28,once,CASSSTVKSYEQYF,TGTGCCAGCAGTTCGACTGTAAAATCCTACGAGCAGTACTTC
-,TRBJ1-1,TRBV15,-,CATSLRVRDTEAFF,TGTGCCACCAGCCTCAGGGTCAGGGACACTGAAGCTTTCTTT
-,TRBJ2-7,TRBV6-1,-,CASSGSGRASYF,TGTGCCAGCAGTGGGTCCGGACGGGCGTCGTACTTC
-,TRBJ2-4,TRBV9,-,CASSGTLGPNIQYF,TGTGCCAGCAGCGGTACCCTTGGCCCAAACATTCAGTACTTC